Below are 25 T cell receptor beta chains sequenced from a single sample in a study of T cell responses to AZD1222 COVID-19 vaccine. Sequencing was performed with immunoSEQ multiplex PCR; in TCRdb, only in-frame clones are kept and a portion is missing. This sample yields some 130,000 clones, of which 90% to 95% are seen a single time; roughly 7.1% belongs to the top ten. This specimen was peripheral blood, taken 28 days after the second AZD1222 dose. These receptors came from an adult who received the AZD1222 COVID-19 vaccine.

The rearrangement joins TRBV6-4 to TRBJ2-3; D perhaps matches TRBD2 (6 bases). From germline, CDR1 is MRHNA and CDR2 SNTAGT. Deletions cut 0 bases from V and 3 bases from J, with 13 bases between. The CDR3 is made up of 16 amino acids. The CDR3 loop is CASSDSPGRPTDTQYF. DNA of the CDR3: TGTGCCAGCAGTGACTCCCCGGGGAGGCCGACAGATACGCAGTATTTT.

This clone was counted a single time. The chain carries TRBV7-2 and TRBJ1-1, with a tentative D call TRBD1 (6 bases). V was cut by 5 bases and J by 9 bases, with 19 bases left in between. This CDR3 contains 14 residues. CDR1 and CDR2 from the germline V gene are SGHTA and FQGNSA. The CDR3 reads CASSQEPRGGQAFF. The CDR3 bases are TGTGCCAGCAGCCAGGAACCGCGCGGGGGGCAAGCTTTCTTT.

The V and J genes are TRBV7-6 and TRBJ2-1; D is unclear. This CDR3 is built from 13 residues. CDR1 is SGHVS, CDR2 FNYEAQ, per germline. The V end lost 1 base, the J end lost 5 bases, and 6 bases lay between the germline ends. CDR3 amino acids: CASSLDLNNEQFF. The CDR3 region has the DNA TGTGCCAGCAGCTTAGATTTAAACAATGAGCAGTTCTTC.

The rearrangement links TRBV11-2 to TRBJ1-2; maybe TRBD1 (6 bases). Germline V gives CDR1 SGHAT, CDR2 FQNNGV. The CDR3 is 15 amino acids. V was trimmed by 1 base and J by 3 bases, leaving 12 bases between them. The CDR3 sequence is CASSLGADRYYGYTF. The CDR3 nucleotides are TGTGCCAGCAGCTTAGGAGCGGACAGATACTATGGCTACACCTTC.

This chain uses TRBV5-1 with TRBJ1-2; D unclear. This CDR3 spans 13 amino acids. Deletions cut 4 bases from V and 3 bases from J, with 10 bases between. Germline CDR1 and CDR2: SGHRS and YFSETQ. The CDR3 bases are TGCGCCAGCAGCGTAGGGAAGGACTATGGCTACACCTTC. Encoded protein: CASSVGKDYGYTF.

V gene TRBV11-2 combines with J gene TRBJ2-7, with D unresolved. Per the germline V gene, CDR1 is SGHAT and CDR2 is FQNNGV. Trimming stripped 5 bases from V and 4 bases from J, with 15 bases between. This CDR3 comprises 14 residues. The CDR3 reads CASSAHPTRYEQYF. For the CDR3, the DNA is TGTGCCAGCAGCGCCCATCCGACTCGTTACGAGCAGTACTTC. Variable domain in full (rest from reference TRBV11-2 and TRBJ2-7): EAGVAQSPRYKIIEKRQSVAFWCNPISGHATLYWYQQILGQGPKLLIQFQNNGVVDDSQLPKDRFSAERLKGVDSTLKIQPAKLEDSAVYLCASSAHPTRYEQYFGPGTRLTVT.

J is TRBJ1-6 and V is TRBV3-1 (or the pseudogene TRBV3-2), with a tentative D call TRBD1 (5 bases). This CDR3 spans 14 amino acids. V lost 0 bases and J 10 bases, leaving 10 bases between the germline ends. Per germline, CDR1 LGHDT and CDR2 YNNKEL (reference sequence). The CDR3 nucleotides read TGTGCCAGCAGCCAAGATTTTGGGGGGTCACCCCTCCACTTT. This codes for CASSQDFGGSPLHF.

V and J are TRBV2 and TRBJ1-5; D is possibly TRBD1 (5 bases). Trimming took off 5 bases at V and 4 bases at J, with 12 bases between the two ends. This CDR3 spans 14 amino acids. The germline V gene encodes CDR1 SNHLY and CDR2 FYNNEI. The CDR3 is CASSYGTPNQPQHF. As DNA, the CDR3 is TGTGCCAGCAGTTACGGGACTCCGAATCAGCCCCAGCATTTT.

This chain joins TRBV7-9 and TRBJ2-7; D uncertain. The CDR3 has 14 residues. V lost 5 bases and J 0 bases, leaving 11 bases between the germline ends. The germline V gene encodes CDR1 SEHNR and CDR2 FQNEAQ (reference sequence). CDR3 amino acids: CASSGPVNSYEQYF. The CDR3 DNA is TGTGCCAGCAGCGGCCCAGTTAACTCCTACGAGCAGTACTTC.

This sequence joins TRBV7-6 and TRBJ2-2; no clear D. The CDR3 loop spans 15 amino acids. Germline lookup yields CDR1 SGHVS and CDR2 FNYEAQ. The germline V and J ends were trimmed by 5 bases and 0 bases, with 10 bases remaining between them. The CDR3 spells CASSGYRTNTGELFF. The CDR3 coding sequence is TGTGCCAGCAGCGGCTACCGGACGAACACCGGGGAGCTGTTTTTT.

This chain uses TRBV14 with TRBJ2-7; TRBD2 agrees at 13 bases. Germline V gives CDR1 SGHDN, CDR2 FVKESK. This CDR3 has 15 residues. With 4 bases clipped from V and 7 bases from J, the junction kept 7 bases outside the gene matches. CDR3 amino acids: CASSPPGLAGDEQYF. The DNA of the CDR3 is TGTGCCAGCAGCCCGCCTGGACTAGCGGGGGATGAGCAGTACTTC.

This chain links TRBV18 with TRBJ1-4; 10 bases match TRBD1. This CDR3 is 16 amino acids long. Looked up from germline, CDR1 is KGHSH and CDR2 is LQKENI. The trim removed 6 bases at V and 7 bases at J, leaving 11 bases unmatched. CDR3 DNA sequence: TGTGCCAGCTCGCACCTATCCGGGACAGGGGTTGAAAAACTGTTTTTT. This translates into CASSHLSGTGVEKLFF. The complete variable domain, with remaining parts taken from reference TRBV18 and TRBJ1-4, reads NAGVMQNPRHLVRRRGQEARLRCSPMKGHSHVYWYRQLPEEGLKFMVYLQKENIIDESGMPKERFSAEFPKEGPSILRIQQVVRGDSAAYFCASSHLSGTGVEKLFFGSGTQLSVL.

For the CDR3, the DNA is TGTGCCAGCAGCGAGGGCGGAAACTATGGCTACACCTTC. Amino acids: CASSEGGNYGYTF. V is TRBV9 and J is TRBJ1-2; D ambiguous. This CDR3 is built from 13 residues. From germline, CDR1 is SGDLS and CDR2 YYNGEE. V shed 3 bases and J shed 2 bases, with 8 bases lying between them.

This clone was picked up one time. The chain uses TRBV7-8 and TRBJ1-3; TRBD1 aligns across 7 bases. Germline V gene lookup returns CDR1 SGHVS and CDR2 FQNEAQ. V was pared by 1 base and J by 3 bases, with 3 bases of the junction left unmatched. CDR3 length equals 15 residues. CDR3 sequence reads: CASSLGGGFGNTIYF. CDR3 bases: TGTGCCAGCAGCTTAGGAGGGGGCTTTGGAAACACCATATATTTT.

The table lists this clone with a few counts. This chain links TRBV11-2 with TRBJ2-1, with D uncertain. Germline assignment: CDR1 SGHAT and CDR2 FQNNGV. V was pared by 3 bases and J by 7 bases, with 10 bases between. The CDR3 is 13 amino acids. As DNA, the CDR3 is TGTGCCAGCAGCTTCGTAGATATGAATGAGCAGTTCTTC. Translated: CASSFVDMNEQFF.

CDR3 residues: CASRKTGGNTQYF. The CDR3 nucleotides read TGTGCCAGCAGGAAAACGGGGGGGAATACGCAGTATTTT. The chain links TRBV12-3 or TRBV12-4 to TRBJ2-3; 8 bases are a match to TRBD2. The V and J ends lost 6 bases and 7 bases, in that order; junction bases with no gene match: 6. This CDR3 is built from 13 residues.

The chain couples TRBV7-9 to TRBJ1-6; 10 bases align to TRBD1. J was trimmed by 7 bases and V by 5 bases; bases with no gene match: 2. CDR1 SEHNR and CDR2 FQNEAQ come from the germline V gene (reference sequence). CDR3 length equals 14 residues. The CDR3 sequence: CASSPTGGNSPLHF. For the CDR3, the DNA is TGTGCCAGCAGCCCGACAGGGGGCAATTCACCCCTCCACTTT.

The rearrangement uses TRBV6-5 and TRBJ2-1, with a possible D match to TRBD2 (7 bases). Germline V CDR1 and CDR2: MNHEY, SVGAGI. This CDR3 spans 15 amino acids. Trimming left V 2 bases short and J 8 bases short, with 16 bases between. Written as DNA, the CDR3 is TGTGCCAGCAGTTACGCATTGGGGAGGGGGTATGAGCAGTTCTTC. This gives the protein CASSYALGRGYEQFF.

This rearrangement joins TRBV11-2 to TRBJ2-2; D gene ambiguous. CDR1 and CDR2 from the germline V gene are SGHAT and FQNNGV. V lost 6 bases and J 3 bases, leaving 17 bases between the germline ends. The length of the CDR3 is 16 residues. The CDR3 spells CASRFSRIRDTGELFF. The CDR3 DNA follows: TGTGCCAGCAGGTTCTCCCGAATTCGGGACACCGGGGAGCTGTTTTTT.

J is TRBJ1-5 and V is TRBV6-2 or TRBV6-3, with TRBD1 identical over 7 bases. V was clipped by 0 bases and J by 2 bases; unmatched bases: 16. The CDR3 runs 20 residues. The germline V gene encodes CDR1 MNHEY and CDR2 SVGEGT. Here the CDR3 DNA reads TGTGCCAGCAGTTACTCGACAGGGCTCGTATGGCGAAGGGGCAATCAGCCCCAGCATTTT. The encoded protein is CASSYSTGLVWRRGNQPQHF.

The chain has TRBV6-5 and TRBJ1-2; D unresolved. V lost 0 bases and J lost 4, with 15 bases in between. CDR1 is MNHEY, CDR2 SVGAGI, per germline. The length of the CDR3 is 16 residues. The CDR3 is CASSYSYGNTGYGYTF. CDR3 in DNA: TGTGCCAGCAGTTACTCGTATGGGAACACGGGCTATGGCTACACCTTC.

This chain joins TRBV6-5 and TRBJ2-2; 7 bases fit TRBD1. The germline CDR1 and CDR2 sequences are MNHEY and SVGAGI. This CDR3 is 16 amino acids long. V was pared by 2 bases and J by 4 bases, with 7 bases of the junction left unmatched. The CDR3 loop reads CASSYVGTAFTGELFF. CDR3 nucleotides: TGTGCCAGCAGTTACGTGGGGACAGCCTTCACCGGGGAGCTGTTTTTT.

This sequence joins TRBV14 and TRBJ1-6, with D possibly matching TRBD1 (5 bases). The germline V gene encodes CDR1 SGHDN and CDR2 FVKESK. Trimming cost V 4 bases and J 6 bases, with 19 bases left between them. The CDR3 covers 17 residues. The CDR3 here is CASSPVTTGLINSPLHF. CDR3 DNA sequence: TGTGCCAGCAGCCCAGTTACCACGGGACTGATTAATTCACCCCTCCACTTT.

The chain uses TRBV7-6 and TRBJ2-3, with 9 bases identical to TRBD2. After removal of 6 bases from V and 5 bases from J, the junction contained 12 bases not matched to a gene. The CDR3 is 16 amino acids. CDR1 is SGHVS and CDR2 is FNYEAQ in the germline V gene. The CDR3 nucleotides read TGTGCCAGCAGTGGTTTGCGGGGGGGCGGGGGAGATACGCAGTATTTT. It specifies CASSGLRGGGGDTQYF.

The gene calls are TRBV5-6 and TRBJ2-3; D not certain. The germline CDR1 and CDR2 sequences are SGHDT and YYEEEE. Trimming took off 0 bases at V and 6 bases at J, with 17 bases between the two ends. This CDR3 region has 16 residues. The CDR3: CASSLAAKGSADTQYF. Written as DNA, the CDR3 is TGTGCCAGCAGCTTGGCCGCCAAAGGAAGCGCCGATACGCAGTATTTT.